The rows below give T cell receptor beta chains drawn from one sample of a study of T cell repertoires in cytomegalovirus infection. MiXCR, run by TCRdb on the reads, gives a single entry per CDR3 protein. The table shows roughly 720,000 distinct CDR3 sequences, with 35% to 45% occurring only once. The sequenced material came from PBMCs. These receptors all stem from a human donor in good health (CMV status not recorded). Some clones in this sample may be carry-over from other donors' samples. Each CDR3 is given with its conserved first and last residue. D genes are given only for firm matches. Not all rows give a size; the values are once, few, many and, for expanded clones, a class.

D gene: TRBD2
V gene: TRBV5-6
J gene: TRBJ2-4
CDR3 length: 15
clone size: NA
CDR3 protein: CASSLLAGGRDIQYF
CDR3 DNA: TGTGCCAGCAGCCTTCTAGCGGGGGGCCGAGACATTCAGTACTTC

D gene: TRBD2
V gene: TRBV2
J gene: TRBJ2-1
CDR3 length: 16
clone size: few
CDR3 protein: CASSRGLAGGYNEQFF
CDR3 DNA: TGTGCCAGCAGTCGGGGACTAGCGGGGGGCTACAATGAGCAGTTCTTC

D gene: NA
V gene: TRBV27
J gene: TRBJ1-6
CDR3 length: 15
clone size: NA
CDR3 protein: CASSLKGGGNSPLHF
CDR3 DNA: TGTGCCAGCAGTTTAAAGGGGGGCGGTAATTCACCCCTCCACTTT

D gene: TRBD2
V gene: TRBV29-1
J gene: TRBJ2-7
CDR3 length: 13
clone size: NA
CDR3 protein: CSVSGGPTYEQYF
CDR3 DNA: TGCAGCGTGAGCGGGGGTCCGACCTACGAGCAGTACTTC

D gene: TRBD1
V gene: TRBV12-3/TRBV12-4
J gene: TRBJ2-5
CDR3 length: 14
clone size: NA
CDR3 protein: CASSHRDSQETQYF
CDR3 DNA: TGTGCCAGCAGTCACCGGGACAGTCAAGAGACCCAGTACTTC

D gene: NA
V gene: TRBV19
J gene: TRBJ1-2
CDR3 length: 12
clone size: NA
CDR3 protein: CASRIANYGYTF
CDR3 DNA: TGTGCCAGTAGAATAGCTAACTATGGCTACACCTTC

D gene: NA
V gene: TRBV29-1
J gene: TRBJ1-5
CDR3 length: 13
clone size: NA
CDR3 protein: CRVSGQSNQPQHF
CDR3 DNA: TGCCGCGTCTCAGGACAGAGCAATCAGCCCCAGCATTTT

D gene: TRBD1
V gene: TRBV5-1
J gene: TRBJ2-7
CDR3 length: 17
clone size: few
CDR3 protein: CASSFGTGGAVSYEQYF
CDR3 DNA: TGCGCCAGCAGCTTCGGGACAGGGGGCGCCGTATCCTACGAGCAGTACTTC

D gene: NA
V gene: TRBV15
J gene: TRBJ1-4
CDR3 length: 16
clone size: NA
CDR3 protein: CATSRERGRTNEKLFF
CDR3 DNA: TGTGCCACCAGCAGAGAAAGAGGGCGAACTAATGAAAAACTGTTTTTT

D gene: NA
V gene: TRBV29-1
J gene: TRBJ2-7
CDR3 length: 15
clone size: NA
CDR3 protein: CSVVRRVVSSYEQYF
CDR3 DNA: TGCAGCGTTGTACGGCGGGTAGTCAGCTCCTACGAGCAGTACTTC

D gene: NA
V gene: TRBV29-1
J gene: TRBJ2-1
CDR3 length: 13
clone size: NA
CDR3 protein: CSAAPESYNEQFF
CDR3 DNA: TGCAGCGCTGCCCCTGAATCCTACAATGAGCAGTTCTTC

D gene: NA
V gene: TRBV4-1
J gene: TRBJ1-1
CDR3 length: 15
clone size: NA
CDR3 protein: CASSQDPGVNTEAFF
CDR3 DNA: TGCGCCAGCAGCCAAGACCCTGGGGTTAACACTGAAGCTTTCTTT

D gene: TRBD2
V gene: TRBV24-1
J gene: TRBJ2-7
CDR3 length: 15
clone size: NA
CDR3 protein: CATSAPSGGSYEQYF
CDR3 DNA: TGTGCCACCAGTGCACCTAGCGGGGGATCCTACGAGCAGTACTTC

D gene: TRBD1
V gene: TRBV4-1
J gene: TRBJ1-6
CDR3 length: 15
clone size: many
CDR3 protein: CASSPGGTGNSPLHF
CDR3 DNA: TGCGCCAGCAGCCCTGGGGGGACAGGGAATTCACCCCTCCACTTT

D gene: NA
V gene: TRBV24-1
J gene: TRBJ2-3
CDR3 length: 15
clone size: few
CDR3 protein: CATSDYSEGSDTQYF
CDR3 DNA: TGTGCCACCAGTGATTATAGTGAGGGGTCGGATACGCAGTATTTT

D gene: TRBD2
V gene: TRBV7-9
J gene: TRBJ2-3
CDR3 length: 17
clone size: few
CDR3 protein: CASSLANSGGATDTQYF
CDR3 DNA: TGTGCCAGCAGCTTAGCGAACAGCGGGGGGGCCACAGATACGCAGTATTTT

D gene: NA
V gene: TRBV6-1
J gene: TRBJ1-4
CDR3 length: 16
clone size: NA
CDR3 protein: CASSEVMGRTNEKLFF
CDR3 DNA: TGTGCCAGCAGTGAAGTTATGGGGCGAACTAATGAAAAACTGTTTTTT

D gene: TRBD1
V gene: TRBV28
J gene: TRBJ1-5
CDR3 length: 16
clone size: NA
CDR3 protein: CASSSLRQGYNQPQHF
CDR3 DNA: TGTGCCAGCAGTTCCCTCCGACAGGGGTACAATCAGCCCCAGCATTTT

D gene: NA
V gene: TRBV7-9
J gene: TRBJ1-6
CDR3 length: 12
clone size: NA
CDR3 protein: CASSSVNSPLHF
CDR3 DNA: TGTGCCAGCAGCTCAGTTAATTCACCCCTCCACTTT

D gene: NA
V gene: TRBV7-2
J gene: TRBJ1-1
CDR3 length: 14
clone size: many
CDR3 protein: CASSFTAQNTEAFF
CDR3 DNA: TGTGCCAGCAGCTTCACAGCTCAGAACACTGAAGCTTTCTTT

D gene: NA
V gene: TRBV12-3/TRBV12-4
J gene: TRBJ1-1
CDR3 length: 12
clone size: NA
CDR3 protein: CASKHTYTEAFF
CDR3 DNA: TGTGCCAGCAAGCACACTTACACTGAAGCTTTCTTT

D gene: TRBD2
V gene: TRBV5-4
J gene: TRBJ2-1
CDR3 length: 16
clone size: NA
CDR3 protein: CASSPTSGRALNEQFF
CDR3 DNA: TGTGCCAGCAGCCCGACTAGCGGGAGGGCCCTTAATGAGCAGTTCTTC

D gene: NA
V gene: TRBV20-1
J gene: TRBJ2-5
CDR3 length: 13
clone size: few
CDR3 protein: CSALGQSERTQYF
CDR3 DNA: TGCAGTGCTCTCGGACAGTCCGAGCGGACCCAGTACTTC

D gene: NA
V gene: TRBV12-3/TRBV12-4
J gene: TRBJ1-2
CDR3 length: 16
clone size: NA
CDR3 protein: CASSLRAEDVNYGYPF
CDR3 DNA: TGTGCCAGCAGTTTAAGGGCGGAGGACGTGAACTATGGCTACCCATTC

D gene: NA
V gene: TRBV12-3/TRBV12-4
J gene: TRBJ1-4
CDR3 length: 13
clone size: few
CDR3 protein: CASSPGSNEKLFF
CDR3 DNA: TGTGCCAGCAGTCCAGGCTCAAATGAAAAACTGTTTTTT

D gene: NA
V gene: TRBV4-1
J gene: TRBJ1-2
CDR3 length: 15
clone size: NA
CDR3 protein: CASSQPIGGSSGYTF
CDR3 DNA: TGCGCCAGCAGCCAACCCATCGGAGGGAGCAGTGGCTACACCTTC

D gene: NA
V gene: TRBV28
J gene: TRBJ1-5
CDR3 length: 15
clone size: few
CDR3 protein: CASGKGTVSNQPQHF
CDR3 DNA: TGTGCCAGCGGAAAAGGGACTGTGAGCAATCAGCCCCAGCATTTT

D gene: TRBD2
V gene: TRBV7-2
J gene: TRBJ2-7
CDR3 length: 16
clone size: NA
CDR3 protein: CASSLVVSRGVYEQYF
CDR3 DNA: TGTGCCAGCAGCTTAGTGGTCTCTCGGGGGGTATACGAGCAGTACTTC

D gene: NA
V gene: TRBV24-1
J gene: TRBJ1-2
CDR3 length: 19
clone size: NA
CDR3 protein: CATSDLIGRHSTTNYSYTF
CDR3 DNA: TGTGCCACCAGTGATTTGATTGGGAGACACTCTACTACTAACTATAGCTACACCTTC

D gene: NA
V gene: TRBV28
J gene: TRBJ1-5
CDR3 length: 14
clone size: NA
CDR3 protein: CASSPDRYNQPQHF
CDR3 DNA: TGTGCCAGCAGTCCCGACAGGTACAATCAGCCCCAGCATTTT

D gene: TRBD1
V gene: TRBV19
J gene: TRBJ2-1
CDR3 length: 14
clone size: NA
CDR3 protein: CASSASGQLTEHVF
CDR3 DNA: TGTGCCAGTAGTGCCTCGGGACAGCTGACTGAGCATGTCTTC

D gene: NA
V gene: TRBV28
J gene: TRBJ2-1
CDR3 length: 15
clone size: NA
CDR3 protein: CASSLSPEGFDEQFF
CDR3 DNA: TGTGCCAGCAGTTTATCCCCGGAGGGGTTCGATGAGCAGTTCTTC

D gene: TRBD1
V gene: TRBV19
J gene: TRBJ1-6
CDR3 length: 14
clone size: NA
CDR3 protein: CASRPTGSRSPLHF
CDR3 DNA: TGTGCCAGTAGGCCGACAGGGTCGCGATCACCCCTCCACTTT

D gene: NA
V gene: TRBV2
J gene: TRBJ2-2
CDR3 length: 14
clone size: NA
CDR3 protein: CAISESGNTGELFF
CDR3 DNA: TGTGCCATCAGTGAATCAGGGAACACCGGGGAGCTGTTTTTT

D gene: TRBD2
V gene: TRBV7-6
J gene: TRBJ2-3
CDR3 length: 16
clone size: few
CDR3 protein: CASSFRTRGVTDTQYF
CDR3 DNA: TGTGCCAGCAGCTTTAGAACCCGGGGGGTCACAGATACGCAGTATTTT

D gene: NA
V gene: TRBV10-2
J gene: TRBJ1-6
CDR3 length: 15
clone size: few
CDR3 protein: CASSRSEAYNSPLHF
CDR3 DNA: TGCGCCAGCAGTAGATCGGAGGCCTATAATTCACCCCTCCACTTT

D gene: TRBD2
V gene: TRBV6-5
J gene: TRBJ2-5
CDR3 length: 17
clone size: NA
CDR3 protein: CARSYSRGTTLPETQYF
CDR3 DNA: TGTGCCAGAAGTTACTCGAGAGGGACTACCCTGCCGGAGACCCAGTACTTC

D gene: NA
V gene: TRBV3-1
J gene: TRBJ1-5
CDR3 length: 14
clone size: NA
CDR3 protein: CASSPREFGQPQHF
CDR3 DNA: TGTGCCAGCAGCCCCCGGGAATTTGGGCAGCCCCAGCATTTT

D gene: NA
V gene: TRBV10-2
J gene: TRBJ2-1
CDR3 length: 14
clone size: NA
CDR3 protein: CASGDRRGYNEQFF
CDR3 DNA: TGCGCCAGCGGGGATCGCAGGGGCTACAATGAGCAGTTCTTC

D gene: TRBD1
V gene: TRBV11-1
J gene: TRBJ1-6
CDR3 length: 16
clone size: NA
CDR3 protein: CASSSTTTGSYSPLHF
CDR3 DNA: TGTGCCAGCAGCTCAACCACGACAGGGTCATACTCACCCCTCCACTTT

D gene: TRBD2
V gene: TRBV4-1
J gene: TRBJ2-7
CDR3 length: 15
clone size: many
CDR3 protein: CASSHQLAGGTEQYF
CDR3 DNA: TGCGCCAGCAGCCACCAACTAGCGGGGGGTACCGAGCAGTACTTC

D gene: NA
V gene: TRBV12-3/TRBV12-4
J gene: TRBJ2-6
CDR3 length: 14
clone size: few
CDR3 protein: CASSPQAGANVLTF
CDR3 DNA: TGTGCCAGCAGTCCCCAAGCTGGGGCCAACGTCCTGACTTTC

D gene: NA
V gene: TRBV10-3
J gene: TRBJ1-5
CDR3 length: 16
clone size: NA
CDR3 protein: CAISDGAGDGDQPQHF
CDR3 DNA: TGTGCCATCAGTGACGGGGCAGGGGATGGCGATCAGCCCCAGCATTTT

D gene: TRBD2
V gene: TRBV6-6
J gene: TRBJ2-7
CDR3 length: 15
clone size: NA
CDR3 protein: CASSYSGLGGYEQYF
CDR3 DNA: TGTGCCAGCAGTTACTCGGGACTAGGCGGTTACGAGCAGTACTTC

D gene: TRBD1
V gene: TRBV12-3/TRBV12-4
J gene: TRBJ2-2
CDR3 length: 16
clone size: NA
CDR3 protein: CASRLQGTENTGELFF
CDR3 DNA: TGTGCCAGCAGACTTCAAGGGACAGAGAACACCGGGGAACTGTTTTTT

D gene: NA
V gene: TRBV5-1
J gene: TRBJ1-2
CDR3 length: 17
clone size: NA
CDR3 protein: CASSLEVGGTRGYGYTF
CDR3 DNA: TGCGCCAGCAGCTTGGAGGTTGGAGGGACTAGGGGCTATGGCTACACCTTC

D gene: NA
V gene: TRBV24-1
J gene: TRBJ1-1
CDR3 length: 13
clone size: NA
CDR3 protein: CATSGKGYTEAFF
CDR3 DNA: TGTGCCACCAGTGGTAAGGGGTATACTGAAGCTTTCTTT

D gene: NA
V gene: TRBV7-9
J gene: TRBJ2-7
CDR3 length: 13
clone size: NA
CDR3 protein: CASSRGTPYEQYF
CDR3 DNA: TGTGCCAGCAGCCGCGGGACACCTTACGAGCAGTACTTC

D gene: NA
V gene: TRBV28
J gene: TRBJ1-2
CDR3 length: 13
clone size: NA
CDR3 protein: CASSLPGVYGYTF
CDR3 DNA: TGTGCCAGCAGTTTACCAGGGGTCTATGGCTACACCTTC

D gene: NA
V gene: TRBV5-1
J gene: TRBJ2-2
CDR3 length: 15
clone size: NA
CDR3 protein: CASSSHIVPGGELFF
CDR3 DNA: TGCGCCAGCAGCTCTCATATCGTCCCAGGAGGGGAGCTGTTTTTT

D gene: NA
V gene: TRBV7-9
J gene: TRBJ1-3
CDR3 length: 15
clone size: NA
CDR3 protein: CASRKTGRSGNTIYF
CDR3 DNA: TGTGCCAGCAGAAAAACCGGACGTTCTGGAAACACCATATATTTT

D gene: TRBD1
V gene: TRBV10-3
J gene: TRBJ2-4
CDR3 length: 15
clone size: NA
CDR3 protein: CAIRKTGLDKNIQYF
CDR3 DNA: TGTGCCATCAGGAAGACAGGGCTTGACAAAAACATTCAGTACTTC

D gene: TRBD2
V gene: TRBV7-2
J gene: TRBJ2-2
CDR3 length: 16
clone size: NA
CDR3 protein: CASSLELAGRTGELFF
CDR3 DNA: TGTGCCAGCAGCTTAGAACTAGCGGGCCGAACCGGGGAGCTGTTTTTT

D gene: NA
V gene: TRBV7-2
J gene: TRBJ1-1
CDR3 length: 14
clone size: NA
CDR3 protein: CASSLVSMNTEACF
CDR3 DNA: TGTGCCAGCAGCTTAGTAAGCATGAACACTGAAGCTTGCTTT